These 21 T cell receptor beta chains share one sample of origin, sequenced in a study of T cell repertoires and Cas9 in healthy adults. The method was immunoSEQ multiplex PCR; TCRdb's version includes in-frame clones alone and lacks a portion of them. This sample has around 25,000 clones, with more than 75% found just once. Input material: CD4+ effector T cells (CD127+, CD25-, CD137-, CD154-) from PBMCs; culture status not recorded. These receptors were taken from a human donor in good health.

The rearrangement links TRBV28 to TRBJ2-7; a possible D gene is TRBD1 (6 bases). This CDR3 region has 13 residues. Germline CDR1 reads MDHEN; CDR2 reads SYDVKM. The V and J ends lost 7 bases and 13 bases respectively, with 23 bases between them. The CDR3 DNA reads TGTGCCAGCACAAAAAGGCCCAGGGGAGAACATTACTTC. Translating gives CASTKRPRGEHYF. Based on the CDR3 plus reference TRBV28 and TRBJ2-7, the full variable domain is DVKVTQSSRYLVKRTGEKVFLECVQDMDHENMFWYRQDPGLGLRLIYFSYDVKMKEKGDIPEGYSVSREKKERFSLILESASTNQTSMYLCASTKRPRGEHYFGPGTRLTVT.

CDR3 amino acids: CASSYGRQGTGYTF. CDR3 DNA: TGTGCCAGCAGTTACGGGAGACAGGGAACAGGCTACACCTTC. The gene calls are TRBV6-5 and TRBJ1-2, with TRBD1 matching over 7 bases. Germline CDR1 MNHEY, CDR2 SVGAGI. Unmatched junction bases numbered 8, after V lost 2 bases and J lost 8 bases. This CDR3 has 14 amino acids.

The chain is built from TRBV7-2 and TRBJ2-2, with TRBD2 identical over 9 bases. V was pared by 2 bases and J by 0 bases, with 1 base of the junction left unmatched. The CDR3 has 16 residues. In germline, CDR1 is SGHTA, CDR2 FQGNSA. The chain's CDR3 is CASSLRGGANTGELFF. The DNA for the CDR3 is TGTGCCAGCAGCTTACGCGGGGGGGCGAACACCGGGGAGCTGTTTTTT.

This clone came up once. The gene calls are TRBV5-1 and TRBJ2-1; 9 bases are a match to TRBD1. From germline, CDR1 is SGHRS and CDR2 YFSETQ. V shed 0 bases and J 4 bases; nucleotides not matched to a gene: 5. This CDR3 is built from 16 residues. The CDR3: CASSLGVDRGYNEQFF. The CDR3 nucleotides are TGCGCCAGCAGCTTGGGGGTGGACAGGGGTTACAATGAGCAGTTCTTC.

The chain recombines TRBV18 with TRBJ1-2; maybe TRBD1 (5 bases). The CDR3 spans 15 residues. The germline V gene has CDR1 KGHSH and CDR2 LQKENI. The V and J ends lost 6 bases and 1 base respectively, with 15 bases between them. CDR3 sequence reads: CASSPRDGDNYGYTF. For the CDR3, the DNA is TGTGCCAGCTCGCCCCGGGACGGCGATAACTATGGCTACACCTTC.

CDR3 region: CASSPWTDSYEQYF. CDR3 DNA: TGTGCCAGCAGTCCCTGGACCGATTCCTACGAGCAGTACTTC. The chain joins TRBV2 to TRBJ2-7, with D unresolved. Germline assignment: CDR1 SNHLY and CDR2 FYNNEI. With 5 bases removed from V and 1 base from J, the gap between germline ends came to 12 bases. The CDR3 spans 14 residues.

The V and J genes are TRBV6-1 and TRBJ1-5; 7 positions match TRBD1. J gave up 0 bases and V 1 base, and 15 bases lay outside the gene matches. The CDR3 contains 20 residues. Germline V gives CDR1 MNHNS, CDR2 SASEGT. This chain's CDR3 is CASSEVKIRTGGNSNQPQHF. CDR3 DNA: TGTGCCAGCAGTGAAGTAAAAATAAGGACAGGCGGTAATAGCAATCAGCCCCAGCATTTT.

CDR3 nucleotide sequence: TGTGCCAGCAGCTTACACACAGATACGCAGTATTTT. Translated, it gives CASSLHTDTQYF. The V call is TRBV11-3, the J call TRBJ2-3; no reliable D call. This CDR3 spans 12 amino acids. The germline V and J ends were trimmed by 2 bases and 2 bases, with 2 bases remaining between them. The germline gives CDR1 SGHNT, CDR2 YENEEA.

The V call is TRBV7-2, the J call TRBJ2-7; a weak D match, TRBD2 (6 bases). CDR1 is SGHTA, CDR2 FQGNSA, per germline. V was cut by 3 bases and J by 12 bases, with 15 bases left in between. This CDR3 has 12 residues. CDR3 DNA: TGTGCCAGCAGCTTGGAAGGAGGGAATCTGTACTTC. Translation gives CASSLEGGNLYF.

The V and J genes are TRBV14 and TRBJ1-2, with no clear D. Germline V gives CDR1 SGHDN, CDR2 FVKESK. Trimming pared 4 bases from V and 4 bases from J, leaving 22 bases between. The CDR3 contains 17 residues. The CDR3 nucleotides are TGTGCCAGCAGCCCGGGCTGGCGGGGAGCTCGTAGCTATGGCTACACCTTC. Translated: CASSPGWRGARSYGYTF. The full variable domain, completed using reference TRBV14 and TRBJ1-2, is EAGVTQFPSHSVIEKGQTVTLRCDPISGHDNLYWYRRVMGKEIKFLLHFVKESKQDESGMPNNRFLAERTGGTYSTLKVQPAELEDSGVYFCASSPGWRGARSYGYTFGSGTRLTVV.

The gene calls are TRBV2 and TRBJ2-2; 8 nucleotides agree with TRBD1. Germline V gene sequence: CDR1 SNHLY, CDR2 FYNNEI. J gave up 2 bases and V 8 bases, and 4 bases lay outside the gene matches. The CDR3 has 14 residues. CDR3 in amino acids: CASQGATNTGELFF. In DNA, the CDR3 is TGTGCCAGCCAGGGGGCAACTAACACCGGGGAGCTGTTTTTT.

J is TRBJ1-2 and V is TRBV6-4; D gene unclear. Germline-derived CDR1 and CDR2 are MRHNA and SNTAGT. The CDR3 totals 17 residues. Trimming took 5 bases from V and 4 from J, leaving 23 bases between them. In DNA form, the CDR3 reads TGTGCCAGCAGTCTCTTAAACCCACACGGAAAGACCTATGGCTACACCTTC. Translating gives CASSLLNPHGKTYGYTF.

V gene TRBV9 combines with J gene TRBJ2-5; 10 positions match TRBD1. V trimming: 3 bases; J trimming: 4 bases; junction bases outside the gene matches: 9. This CDR3 has 16 amino acids. Germline-derived CDR1 and CDR2 are SGDLS and YYNGEE. The CDR3 region is CASSDRRTGGGETQYF. For the CDR3, the DNA is TGTGCCAGCAGCGATCGACGGACAGGGGGAGGAGAGACCCAGTACTTC.

The rearrangement links TRBV19 to TRBJ1-6, with TRBD1 identical over 10 bases. The CDR3 loop spans 17 amino acids. Unmatched junction bases numbered 10, after V lost 3 bases and J lost 8 bases. CDR1 is LNHDA, CDR2 SQIVND, per germline (reference sequence). The CDR3 is CASSIGTGATSDSPLHF. CDR3 nucleotide sequence: TGTGCCAGTAGTATCGGGACAGGGGCCACCTCTGATTCACCCCTCCACTTT.

The chain recombines TRBV6-5 with TRBJ2-1, with 7 bases fitting TRBD1. The CDR3 totals 14 residues. J lost 4 bases, V lost 6 bases, and 6 bases had no gene match. Germline V gene sequence: CDR1 MNHEY, CDR2 SVGAGI. CDR3 bases: TGTGCCAGCAGCCCAGGGGGACGATACAATGAGCAGTTCTTC. Protein: CASSPGGRYNEQFF.

This clone came up once. The V and J genes are TRBV15 and TRBJ1-6; 8 nucleotides match TRBD1. The ends lost 0 bases at V and 7 bases at J; junction bases unmatched: 14. This CDR3 has 19 amino acids. Per germline, CDR1 LNHNV and CDR2 YYDKDF (reference sequence). The CDR3 region is CATSRDPVTGTGANSPLHF. Here the CDR3 DNA reads TGTGCCACCAGCAGAGATCCGGTTACCGGGACAGGAGCCAATTCACCCCTCCACTTT.

The V and J genes are TRBV7-2 and TRBJ1-2; the D gene is possibly TRBD1 (5 bases). Germline lookup yields CDR1 SGHTA and CDR2 FQGNSA. V was pared by 3 bases and J by 3 bases, with 17 bases between. The CDR3 extends over 16 amino acids. CDR3 sequence reads: CASSFIIVGADYGYTF. The CDR3 DNA reads TGTGCCAGCAGCTTTATTATCGTTGGGGCCGACTATGGCTACACCTTC.

The chain recombines TRBV5-1 with TRBJ2-5, with D perhaps TRBD1 (6 bases). The CDR3 has 15 residues. V lost 4 bases to trimming and J lost 1 base, with 14 bases between them. Per germline, CDR1 SGHRS and CDR2 YFSETQ. The CDR3 protein is CASSDQGTSQETQYF. DNA for the CDR3: TGCGCCAGCAGCGATCAAGGGACAAGCCAAGAGACCCAGTACTTC.

The gene calls are TRBV30 and TRBJ2-5; no firm D call. The CDR3 runs to 12 residues. From germline, CDR1 is GTSNPN and CDR2 SVGIG (reference sequence). Between the trimmed V and J ends, which lost 4 bases and 0 bases, there was a span of 6 bases. The CDR3 region has the DNA TGTGCCTGGACAGCGAACCAAGAGACCCAGTACTTC. This codes for CAWTANQETQYF.

The chain is built from TRBV6-6 and TRBJ2-1; unclear D gene. Germline V gene sequence: CDR1 MNHNY, CDR2 SVGAGI (reference sequence). The CDR3 runs to 15 residues. Trimming left V 0 bases short and J 12 bases short, with 18 bases between. CDR3 DNA: TGTGCCAGCAGTTACTCAGACCACGCTGGCGATTGGCAGTTCTTC. It specifies CASSYSDHAGDWQFF.

The chain is built from TRBV5-1 and TRBJ1-2; D might be TRBD1 (5 bases). The V and J ends lost 0 bases and 4 bases respectively, with 19 bases between them. The length of the CDR3 is 17 residues. The germline gives CDR1 SGHRS, CDR2 YFSETQ. The CDR3 loop reads CASSLEYYRRGGYGYTF. The CDR3 nucleotides read TGCGCCAGCAGCTTGGAGTATTACCGTCGGGGGGGCTATGGCTACACCTTC.